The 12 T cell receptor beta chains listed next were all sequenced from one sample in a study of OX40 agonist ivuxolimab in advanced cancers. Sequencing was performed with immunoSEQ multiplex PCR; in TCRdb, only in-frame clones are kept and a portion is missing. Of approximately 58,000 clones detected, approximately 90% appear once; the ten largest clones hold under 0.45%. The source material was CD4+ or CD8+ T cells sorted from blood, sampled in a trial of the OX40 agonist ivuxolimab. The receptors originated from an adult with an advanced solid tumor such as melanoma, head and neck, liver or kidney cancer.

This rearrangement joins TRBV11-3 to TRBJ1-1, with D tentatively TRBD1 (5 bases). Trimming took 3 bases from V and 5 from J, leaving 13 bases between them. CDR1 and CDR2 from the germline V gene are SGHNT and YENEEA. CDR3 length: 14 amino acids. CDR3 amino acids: CASSFLGPDTEAFF. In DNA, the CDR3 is TGTGCCAGCAGCTTTCTGGGGCCGGATACTGAAGCTTTCTTT.

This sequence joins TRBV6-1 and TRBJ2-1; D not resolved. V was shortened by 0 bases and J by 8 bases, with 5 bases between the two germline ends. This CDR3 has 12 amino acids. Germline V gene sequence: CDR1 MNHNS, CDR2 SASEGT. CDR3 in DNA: TGTGCCAGCAGTGAAGCGAATTATGAGCAGTTCTTC. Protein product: CASSEANYEQFF.

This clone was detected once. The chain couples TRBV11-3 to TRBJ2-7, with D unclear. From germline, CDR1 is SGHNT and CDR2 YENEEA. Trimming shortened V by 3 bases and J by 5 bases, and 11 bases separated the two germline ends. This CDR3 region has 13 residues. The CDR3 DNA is TGTGCCAGCAGCTTGATAGGATCCCACGAGCAGTACTTC. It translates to CASSLIGSHEQYF.

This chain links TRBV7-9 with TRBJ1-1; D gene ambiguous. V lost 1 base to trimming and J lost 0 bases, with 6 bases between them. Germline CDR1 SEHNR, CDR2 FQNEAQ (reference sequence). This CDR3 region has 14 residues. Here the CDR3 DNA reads TGTGCCAGCAGCTTAGGAGGACTGAACACTGAAGCTTTCTTT. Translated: CASSLGGLNTEAFF.

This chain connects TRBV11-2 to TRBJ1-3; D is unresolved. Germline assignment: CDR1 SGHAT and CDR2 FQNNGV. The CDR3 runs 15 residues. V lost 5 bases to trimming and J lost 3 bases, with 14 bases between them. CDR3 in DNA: TGTGCCAGCAGCCGCAACGACGGAAGTGGAAACACCATATATTTT. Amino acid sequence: CASSRNDGSGNTIYF.

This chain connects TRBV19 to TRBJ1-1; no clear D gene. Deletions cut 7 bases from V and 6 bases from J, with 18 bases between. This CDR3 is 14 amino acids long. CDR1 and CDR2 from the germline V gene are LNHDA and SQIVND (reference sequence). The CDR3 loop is CASTSPYGDSEAFF. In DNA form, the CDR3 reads TGTGCCAGTACCTCCCCCTATGGGGATTCTGAAGCTTTCTTT.

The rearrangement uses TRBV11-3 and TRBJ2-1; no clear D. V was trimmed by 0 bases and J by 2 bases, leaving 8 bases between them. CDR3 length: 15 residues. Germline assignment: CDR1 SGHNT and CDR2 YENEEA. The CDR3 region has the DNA TGTGCCAGCAGCTTAGATCCGGGTCCCTACAATGAGCAGTTCTTC. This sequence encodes CASSLDPGPYNEQFF.

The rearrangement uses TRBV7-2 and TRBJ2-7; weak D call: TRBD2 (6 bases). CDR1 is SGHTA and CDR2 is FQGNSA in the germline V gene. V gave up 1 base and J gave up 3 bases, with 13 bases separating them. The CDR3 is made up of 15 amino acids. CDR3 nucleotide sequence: TGTGCCAGCAGCTTAGGTGCGACTAGGGTCTACGAGCAGTACTTC. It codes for CASSLGATRVYEQYF.

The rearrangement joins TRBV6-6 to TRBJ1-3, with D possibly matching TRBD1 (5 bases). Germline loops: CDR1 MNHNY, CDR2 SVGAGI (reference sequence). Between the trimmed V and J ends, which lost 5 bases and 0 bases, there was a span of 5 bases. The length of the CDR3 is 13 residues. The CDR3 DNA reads TGTGCCAGCAGTGACAGCTCTGGAAACACCATATATTTT. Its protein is CASSDSSGNTIYF.

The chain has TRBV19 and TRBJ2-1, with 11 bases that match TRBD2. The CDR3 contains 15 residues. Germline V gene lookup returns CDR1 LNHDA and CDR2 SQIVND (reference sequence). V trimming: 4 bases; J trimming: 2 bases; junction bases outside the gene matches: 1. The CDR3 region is CASSRLAGTYNEQFF. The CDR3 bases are TGTGCCAGTAGTAGACTAGCGGGAACCTACAATGAGCAGTTCTTC.

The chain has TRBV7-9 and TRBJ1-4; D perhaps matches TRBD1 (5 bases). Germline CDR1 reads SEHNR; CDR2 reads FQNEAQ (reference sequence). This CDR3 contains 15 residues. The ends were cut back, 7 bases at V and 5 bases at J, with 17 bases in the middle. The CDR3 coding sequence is TGTGCCAGCAACCCAGGGAGCAGGTTAAATGAAAAACTGTTTTTT. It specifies CASNPGSRLNEKLFF. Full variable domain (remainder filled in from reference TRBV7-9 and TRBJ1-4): DTGVSQNPRHKITKRGQNVTFRCDPISEHNRLYWYRQTLGQGPEFLTYFQNEAQLEKSRLLSDRFSAERPKGSFSTLEIQRTEQGDSAMYLCASNPGSRLNEKLFFGSGTQLSVL.

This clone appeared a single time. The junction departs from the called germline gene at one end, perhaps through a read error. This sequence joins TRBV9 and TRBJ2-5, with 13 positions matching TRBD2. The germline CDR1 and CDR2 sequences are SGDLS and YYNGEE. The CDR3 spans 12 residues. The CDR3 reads CASRGLAGEVDF. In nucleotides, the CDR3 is TGTGCCAGCAGAGGACTAGCGGGAGAGGTGGACTTC.